The 20 T cell receptor beta chains listed next were all sequenced from one sample in a study of cytomegalovirus exposure and HLA in healthy donors. Primers: 60 Vbeta forward and 13 Jbeta reverse. Generated by immunoSEQ multiplex PCR, the TCRdb table keeps only in-frame clones and is missing some. This sample carries 100,000 to 150,000 clones, approximately 80% of them seen once, and the ten largest clones take 1.3% to 1.5%. Sequenced material: PBMCs. The source of these receptors is a female donor in good health and CMV-seronegative.

J is TRBJ1-5 and V is TRBV6-5, with 9 bases identical to TRBD1. Germline CDR1 MNHEY, CDR2 SVGAGI. V gave up 6 bases and J gave up 6 bases; unmatched junction bases: 9. This CDR3 comprises 15 residues. The DNA of the CDR3 is TGTGCCAGCAGCCGGGACAGGGCCCCGGGTCAGCCCCAGCATTTT. This translates into CASSRDRAPGQPQHF.

This rearrangement joins TRBV7-2 to TRBJ2-1; 11 nucleotides agree with TRBD2. The ends lost 4 bases at V and 3 bases at J; junction bases unmatched: 5. The CDR3 totals 16 residues. Per the germline V gene, CDR1 is SGHTA and CDR2 is FQGNSA. Here the CDR3 reads CASSSLGLAGYNEQFF. CDR3 bases: TGTGCCAGCAGCTCCCTAGGACTAGCGGGCTACAATGAGCAGTTCTTC.

This rearrangement joins TRBV30 to TRBJ2-3; 8 bases fit TRBD2. Looked up from germline, CDR1 is GTSNPN and CDR2 is SVGIG (reference sequence). The CDR3 extends over 16 amino acids. V dropped 3 bases and J dropped 3; count of bases not matched to a gene: 11. The CDR3 spells CAWSGGGRAWTDTQYF. CDR3 DNA sequence: TGTGCCTGGAGCGGGGGGGGGAGGGCTTGGACAGATACGCAGTATTTT.

The V call is TRBV9, the J call TRBJ2-1, with D possibly TRBD2 on 5 matching bases. The V and J ends lost 4 bases and 7 bases respectively, with 18 bases between them. Germline V gene lookup returns CDR1 SGDLS and CDR2 YYNGEE. CDR3 length equals 15 residues. The CDR3 region has the DNA TGTGCCAGCAGCCCGCGGACTGGAGTCAATAATGAGCAGTTCTTC. Amino acids: CASSPRTGVNNEQFF.

The chain joins TRBV6-5 to TRBJ2-2; 10 nucleotides agree with TRBD1. Per germline, CDR1 MNHEY and CDR2 SVGAGI. Losses at the gene ends were 6 bases for V and 7 bases for J; bases not matched to a gene: 5. This CDR3 spans 14 amino acids. This CDR3 reads CASSPGQGNGELFF. The CDR3 DNA is TGTGCCAGCAGCCCGGGACAGGGGAACGGGGAGCTGTTTTTT.

The V gene is TRBV5-1, the J gene TRBJ1-2, with D uncertain. Trimming cost V 4 bases and J 4 bases, with 11 bases left between them. CDR1 and CDR2 from the germline V gene are SGHRS and YFSETQ. The CDR3 sequence is 13 residues long. The CDR3 coding sequence is TGCGCCAGCAGCCCCGACGGGTCCTATGGCTACACCTTC. Translation gives CASSPDGSYGYTF.

Here the CDR3 DNA reads TGCGCCAGCAGCTCAGGATTAACTAATGAAAAACTGTTTTTT. It codes for CASSSGLTNEKLFF. The chain has TRBV5-1 and TRBJ1-4; D remains ambiguous. CDR1 SGHRS and CDR2 YFSETQ come from the germline V gene. This CDR3 has 14 residues. The germline V and J ends were trimmed by 3 bases and 1 base, with 7 bases remaining between them.

This chain connects TRBV11-1 to TRBJ2-6, with D possibly TRBD1 on 6 matching bases. V was clipped by 5 bases and J by 1 base, with 9 bases between them. The germline V gene encodes CDR1 SGHAT and CDR2 FQDESV (reference sequence). This CDR3 contains 15 residues. CDR3 in amino acids: CASSVQGSGANVLTF. In DNA, the CDR3 is TGTGCCAGCAGCGTACAGGGTTCTGGGGCCAACGTCCTGACTTTC.

This chain links TRBV9 with TRBJ2-7, with 12 bases that match TRBD1. The CDR3 spans 15 residues. J lost 7 bases, V lost 3 bases, and 8 bases had no gene match. CDR1 SGDLS and CDR2 YYNGEE come from the germline V gene. The CDR3 reads CASSAPGQGAREQYF. The CDR3, as DNA: TGTGCCAGCAGCGCACCGGGACAGGGGGCGCGTGAGCAGTACTTC.

This chain links TRBV29-1 with TRBJ2-3, with 12 positions matching TRBD2. The CDR3 contains 14 residues. V was clipped by 6 bases and J by 3 bases; unmatched bases: 4. CDR1 SQVTM and CDR2 ANQGSEA come from the germline V gene. The CDR3 here is CSVRTSGVTDTQYF. As DNA, the CDR3 is TGCAGCGTACGGACTAGCGGGGTGACAGATACGCAGTATTTT.

This clone was seen a few times. The V gene is TRBV7-2, the J gene TRBJ1-1; possible D gene TRBD1, 6 bases. Trimming pared 4 bases from V and 8 bases from J, leaving 11 bases between. CDR3 length: 12 amino acids. CDR1 and CDR2 (germline): SGHTA, FQGNSA. The CDR3 loop is CASSSGQNEAFF. The CDR3 nucleotides read TGTGCCAGCAGCTCAGGACAGAACGAAGCTTTCTTT. The full variable domain, completed using reference TRBV7-2 and TRBJ1-1, is GAGVSQSPSNKVTEKGKDVELRCDPISGHTALYWYRQSLGQGLEFLIYFQGNSAPDKSGLPSDRFSAERTGGSVSTLTIQRTQQEDSAVYLCASSSGQNEAFFGQGTRLTVV.

There are a few counts of this clone. The chain is built from TRBV9 and TRBJ2-3, with D unclear. The CDR3 consists of 12 residues. Germline-derived CDR1 and CDR2 are SGDLS and YYNGEE. V was cut by 0 bases and J by 6 bases, with 5 bases left in between. The DNA of the CDR3 is TGTGCCAGCAGCGTAGGGCGGGATACGCAGTATTTT. Amino acid sequence: CASSVGRDTQYF. Filled out from reference TRBV9 and TRBJ2-3, the complete variable domain reads DSGVTQTPKHLITATGQRVTLRCSPRSGDLSVYWYQQSLDQGLQFLIQYYNGEERAKGNILERFSAQQFPDLHSELNLSSLELGDSALYFCASSVGRDTQYFGPGTRLTVL.

This sequence joins TRBV6-1 and TRBJ1-5; no reliable D call. Germline CDR1 is MNHNS and CDR2 is SASEGT. The V end lost 5 bases, the J end lost 6 bases, and 8 bases lay between the germline ends. The CDR3 contains 12 residues. The DNA of the CDR3 is TGTGCCAGCAGTCGACACGGTCAGCCCCAGCATTTT. It codes for CASSRHGQPQHF.

V gene TRBV7-9 combines with J gene TRBJ2-7; D may be TRBD1 (5 bases). This CDR3 has 15 amino acids. Germline V CDR1 and CDR2: SEHNR, FQNEAQ (reference sequence). The V and J ends lost 5 bases and 2 bases respectively, with 16 bases between them. The CDR3 region is CASSPPTVLAYEQYF. In DNA, the CDR3 is TGTGCCAGCAGCCCCCCGACAGTCCTAGCCTACGAGCAGTACTTC.

This chain links TRBV2 with TRBJ2-5; D perhaps matches TRBD2 (7 bases). CDR1 is SNHLY, CDR2 FYNNEI, per germline. The CDR3 length is 14 residues. V was shortened by 8 bases and J by 3 bases, with 16 bases between the two germline ends. The CDR3 reads CASGGAAGEETQYF. The DNA of the CDR3 is TGTGCCAGCGGGGGGGCTGCCGGCGAAGAGACCCAGTACTTC.

The rearrangement uses TRBV5-1 and TRBJ2-1, with 12 nucleotides matching TRBD2. This CDR3 is 17 amino acids long. Germline CDR1 SGHRS, CDR2 YFSETQ. The junction had 13 bases not matched to a gene; V was cut back by 3 bases and J by 9 bases. CDR3 nucleotide sequence: TGCGCCAGCAGCTGGGGACTCGGACGGACTAGCGGGATTGAGCAGTTCTTC. Translated, it gives CASSWGLGRTSGIEQFF.

The rearrangement uses TRBV5-6 and TRBJ1-2; 11 nucleotides match TRBD1. J gave up 7 bases and V 4 bases, and 9 bases lay outside the gene matches. The V gene's germline CDR1 is SGHDT and CDR2 YYEEEE. This CDR3 comprises 15 residues. In nucleotides, the CDR3 is TGTGCCAGCAGCCTCGGACAGGGGGCGATACGTGGCTACACCTTC. It codes for CASSLGQGAIRGYTF.

This clone appeared a few times. The rearrangement uses TRBV9 and TRBJ2-2; maybe TRBD1 (5 bases). The CDR3 has 14 residues. CDR1 and CDR2 (germline): SGDLS, YYNGEE. Trimming removed 4 bases from V and 0 bases from J, with 7 bases in between. CDR3 coding DNA: TGTGCCAGCAGCCCGGACACGAACACCGGGGAGCTGTTTTTT. Amino acids: CASSPDTNTGELFF.

This chain connects TRBV4-2 to TRBJ1-5, with TRBD1 as a possible D gene (6 bases). CDR3 length: 15 residues. Germline CDR1 reads LGHNA; CDR2 reads YNFKEQ. The ends were cut back, 0 bases at V and 5 bases at J, with 11 bases in the middle. The CDR3 bases are TGTGCCAGCAGCCAAGACAGGGGCGGCTATCAGCCCCAGCATTTT. Amino acid sequence: CASSQDRGGYQPQHF.

This chain connects TRBV7-2 to TRBJ1-5; 7 bases line up with TRBD1. Germline V gene data show CDR1 as SGHTA and CDR2 as FQGNSA. This CDR3 comprises 15 residues. V was clipped by 5 bases and J by 5 bases; unmatched bases: 9. The CDR3 sequence is CASSQGGQWDQPQHF. CDR3 bases: TGTGCCAGCAGCCAGGGGGGACAGTGGGATCAGCCCCAGCATTTT. Using reference TRBV7-2 and TRBJ1-5 for the parts outside the CDR3, the full variable domain is GAGVSQSPSNKVTEKGKDVELRCDPISGHTALYWYRQSLGQGLEFLIYFQGNSAPDKSGLPSDRFSAERTGGSVSTLTIQRTQQEDSAVYLCASSQGGQWDQPQHFGDGTRLSIL.